This entry lists 21 T cell receptor beta chains sequenced from one sample in a study of neurological immune-mediated disorders. TCRdb recomputed calls from the 5' RACE reads with MiXCR, one row per CDR3 protein. The table shows tens of thousands of distinct CDR3 sequences, with 2% to 3% occurring only once. The sample was PBMCs. Receptors were obtained from a woman in her thirties with multiple sclerosis.

This clonotype has a count of ten or more. The chain is built from TRBV5-5 and TRBJ2-4, with a tentative D call TRBD2 (6 bases). Germline-derived CDR1 and CDR2 are SGHKS and YYEKEE (reference sequence). V was shortened by 4 bases and J by 3 bases, with 20 bases between the two germline ends. The CDR3 runs to 17 residues. This chain's CDR3 is CASSPGTGGHNKNIQYF. DNA of the CDR3: TGTGCCAGCAGCCCTGGGACTGGCGGGCACAACAAAAACATTCAGTACTTC.

The sample holds many counts of this clonotype. V gene TRBV20-1 combines with J gene TRBJ2-5, with D possibly being TRBD2 (6 bases). From germline, CDR1 is DFQATT and CDR2 SNEGSKA (reference sequence). V was cut by 6 bases and J by 5 bases, with 16 bases left in between. This CDR3 is 13 amino acids long. The CDR3 here is CSAPGGGPETQYF. DNA of the CDR3: TGCAGTGCCCCCGGAGGAGGGCCGGAGACCCAGTACTTC.

This clonotype was counted ten times or more. This chain links TRBV5-1 with TRBJ1-1; no clear D. The V end was cut by 0 bases, the J end by 4 bases, with 7 bases between. CDR3 length: 13 residues. In germline, CDR1 is SGHRS, CDR2 YFSETQ. The CDR3 DNA reads TGCGCCAGCAGCTTGGGGGAGGGCACTGAAGCTTTCTTT. Encoded protein: CASSLGEGTEAFF.

This clonotype appeared many times. This chain connects TRBV20-1 to TRBJ2-4; 8 nucleotides agree with TRBD2. The J segment lost 5 bases and the V segment lost 3 bases, leaving 3 bases of the junction unmatched. The CDR3 sequence is 13 residues long. CDR1 is DFQATT, CDR2 SNEGSKA, per germline (reference sequence). The CDR3 loop reads CSARVAGQNIQYF. The DNA for the CDR3 is TGCAGTGCTAGGGTAGCGGGGCAAAACATTCAGTACTTC.

This clonotype was detected many times. V and J are TRBV5-1 and TRBJ2-2, with a possible D match to TRBD2 (5 bases). Trimming pared 4 bases from V and 1 base from J, leaving 5 bases between. This CDR3 comprises 13 residues. Germline CDR1 and CDR2: SGHRS and YFSETQ. CDR3 bases: TGCGCCAGCAGCAGCGGGAACACCGGGGAGCTGTTTTTT. Protein: CASSSGNTGELFF.

This clonotype was counted ten times or more. This sequence joins TRBV10-3 and TRBJ1-5, with 9 bases matching TRBD1. CDR3 length: 13 amino acids. Germline V gene lookup returns CDR1 ENHRY and CDR2 SYGVKD. The V gene end was trimmed by 6 bases and the J gene end by 4 bases; junction bases not matched to a gene: 1. DNA for the CDR3: TGTGCCATCAGGGGACAGGGTAATCAGCCCCAGCATTTT. As protein: CAIRGQGNQPQHF.

This clonotype was counted many times. V gene TRBV7-2 combines with J gene TRBJ2-1; no clear D gene. The V end was cut by 0 bases, the J end by 0 bases, with 15 bases between. CDR3 size: 18 residues. In germline, CDR1 is SGHTA, CDR2 FQGNSA. CDR3 DNA sequence: TGTGCCAGCAGCTTAGCACTTTCGGCTACCCTCTCCTACAATGAGCAGTTCTTC. Residues: CASSLALSATLSYNEQFF.

This clonotype was recorded many times. The chain couples TRBV5-1 to TRBJ1-1; the match to TRBD1 covers 9 bases. CDR1 and CDR2 (germline): SGHRS, YFSETQ. CDR3 length equals 15 residues. The V segment lost 0 bases and the J segment 2 bases; nucleotides outside the gene matches: 2. CDR3 bases: TGCGCCAGCAGCTTGGGGACAGGGGTAAACACTGAAGCTTTCTTT. Protein: CASSLGTGVNTEAFF.

This clonotype showed up many times. J is TRBJ2-5 and V is TRBV29-1; D not certain. The V end was cut by 5 bases, the J end by 5 bases, with 18 bases between. This CDR3 has 14 amino acids. The germline CDR1 and CDR2 sequences are SQVTM and ANQGSEA. In DNA, the CDR3 is TGCAGCGTTTCCCCTCCTAGGACGTTGGAGACCCAGTACTTC. It codes for CSVSPPRTLETQYF.

This clonotype was counted many times. The gene calls are TRBV2 and TRBJ2-3; unclear D gene. The CDR3 contains 13 residues. The germline gives CDR1 SNHLY, CDR2 FYNNEI. V was pared by 6 bases and J by 0 bases, with 7 bases between. CDR3 region: CASRRDSTDTQYF. The DNA of the CDR3 is TGTGCCAGCAGAAGAGATAGCACAGATACGCAGTATTTT.

In this sample, this clonotype turned up many times. The chain recombines TRBV29-1 with TRBJ2-5, with 8 bases identical to TRBD2. The CDR3 is 16 amino acids. V was pared by 4 bases and J by 5 bases, with 15 bases of the junction left unmatched. Germline V lookup: CDR1 SQVTM, CDR2 ANQGSEA. CDR3: CSVAHTSGGDGETQYF. The CDR3, as DNA: TGCAGCGTTGCACATACTAGCGGAGGGGACGGGGAGACCCAGTACTTC.

This rearrangement joins TRBV27 to TRBJ2-2; no clear D. The CDR3 contains 13 residues. CDR1 MNHEY and CDR2 SMNVEV come from the germline V gene (reference sequence). With 3 bases removed from V and 7 bases from J, the gap between germline ends came to 9 bases. The CDR3 nucleotides are TGTGCCAGCAGTTTTCAGAGCAACGGGGAGCTGTTTTTT. Protein: CASSFQSNGELFF.

This clonotype appeared many times. This rearrangement joins TRBV15 to TRBJ2-1; the D is unclear. CDR1 LNHNV and CDR2 YYDKDF come from the germline V gene (reference sequence). Trimming pared 0 bases from V and 0 bases from J, leaving 9 bases between. The CDR3 extends over 16 amino acids. The CDR3 DNA reads as TGTGCCACCAGCAGAGATCTGCTCAGCTCCTACAATGAGCAGTTCTTC. This encodes CATSRDLLSSYNEQFF.

This clonotype was observed at least ten times. The gene calls are TRBV5-6 and TRBJ2-3; 8 bases are a match to TRBD1. CDR1 and CDR2 (germline): SGHDT, YYEEEE. CDR3 length: 15 residues. The ends lost 3 bases at V and 2 bases at J; junction bases unmatched: 5. CDR3 residues: CASSSFRGPTDTQYF. In nucleotides, the CDR3 is TGTGCCAGCAGCTCCTTCAGGGGGCCCACAGATACGCAGTATTTT.

The sample holds many counts of this clonotype. The genes are TRBV4-3 and TRBJ2-1, with TRBD2 as a possible D gene (6 bases). Germline V gene sequence: CDR1 LGHNA, CDR2 YSLEER. This CDR3 is 16 amino acids long. V was trimmed by 1 base and J by 6 bases, leaving 16 bases between them. For the CDR3, the DNA is TGCGCCAGCAGCCAAGGGCTAGGTAGCGGAAGCAATGAGCAGTTCTTC. It codes for CASSQGLGSGSNEQFF.

The table lists this clonotype with many counts. V and J are TRBV20-1 and TRBJ2-1; the D gene is possibly TRBD2 (7 bases). The CDR3 is 12 amino acids. Germline-derived CDR1 and CDR2 are DFQATT and SNEGSKA (reference sequence). Trimming stripped 3 bases from V and 8 bases from J, with 11 bases between. The CDR3 DNA reads TGCAGTGCTAGCGGGGGGCAGGATGAGCAGTTCTTC. Protein: CSASGGQDEQFF.

In this sample, this clonotype turned up many times. This chain uses TRBV15 with TRBJ2-2, with a tentative D call TRBD2 (6 bases). Germline CDR1 and CDR2: LNHNV and YYDKDF (reference sequence). There are 14 residues in the CDR3. Trimming took off 3 bases at V and 4 bases at J, with 9 bases between the two ends. The CDR3 loop reads CATSSGRGTGELFF. DNA of the CDR3: TGTGCCACCAGCAGCGGGCGGGGCACCGGGGAGCTGTTTTTT. Full variable domain (rest looked up from reference TRBV15 and TRBJ2-2): DAMVIQNPRYQVTQFGKPVTLSCSQTLNHNVMYWYQQKSSQAPKLLFHYYDKDFNNEADTPDNFQSRRPNTSFCFLDIRSPGLGDTAMYLCATSSGRGTGELFFGEGSRLTVL.

This clonotype has a count of ten or more. V gene TRBV24-1 combines with J gene TRBJ2-1; 12 nucleotides align to TRBD2. Germline V gene lookup returns CDR1 KGHDR and CDR2 SFDVKD. V was clipped by 4 bases and J by 13 bases; unmatched bases: 4. The CDR3 sequence is 13 residues long. CDR3 amino acids: CATSEPGLAGQFF. The CDR3 DNA reads TGTGCCACCAGTGAGCCTGGACTAGCGGGACAGTTCTTC.

Many counts were recorded for this clonotype. The chain uses TRBV7-9 and TRBJ1-2; tentative D call: TRBD1 (6 bases). Trimming took off 5 bases at V and 4 bases at J, with 11 bases between the two ends. The length of the CDR3 is 13 residues. CDR1 SEHNR and CDR2 FQNEAQ come from the germline V gene (reference sequence). The CDR3 DNA sequence: TGTGCCAGCAGCAAGGACAGCTTCTATGGCTACACCTTC. Protein product: CASSKDSFYGYTF.

This clonotype came up many times. The chain uses TRBV24-1 and TRBJ2-7, with a weak D call TRBD1 (5 bases). CDR3 size: 15 residues. V lost 0 bases and J 2 bases, leaving 10 bases between the germline ends. Germline CDR1 is KGHDR and CDR2 is SFDVKD. The chain's CDR3 is CATSDLQGETYEQYF. CDR3 coding DNA: TGTGCCACCAGTGATTTGCAGGGCGAGACCTACGAGCAGTACTTC.

This clonotype was seen repeatedly, ten times or more. J is TRBJ1-6 and V is TRBV7-2; no firm D call. The CDR3 spans 14 residues. V dropped 1 base and J dropped 3 bases, with 4 bases sitting between them. CDR1 SGHTA and CDR2 FQGNSA come from the germline V gene. CDR3 coding DNA: TGTGCCAGCAGCTTAGGACTCTATAATTCACCCCTCCACTTT. Protein sequence: CASSLGLYNSPLHF.